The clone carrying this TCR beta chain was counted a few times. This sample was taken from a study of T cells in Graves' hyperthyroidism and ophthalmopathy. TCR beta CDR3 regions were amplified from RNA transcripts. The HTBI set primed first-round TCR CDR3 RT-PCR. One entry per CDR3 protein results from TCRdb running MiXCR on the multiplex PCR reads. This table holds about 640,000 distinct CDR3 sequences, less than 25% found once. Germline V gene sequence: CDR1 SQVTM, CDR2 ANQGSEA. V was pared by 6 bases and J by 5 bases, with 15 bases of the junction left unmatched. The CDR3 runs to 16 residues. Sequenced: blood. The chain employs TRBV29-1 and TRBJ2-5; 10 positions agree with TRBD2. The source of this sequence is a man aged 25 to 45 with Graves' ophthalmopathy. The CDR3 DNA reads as TGCAGCGTCTTGAACTCCGTAGCGGGAGGAGGCGAGACCCAGTACTTC. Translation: CSVLNSVAGGGETQYF.